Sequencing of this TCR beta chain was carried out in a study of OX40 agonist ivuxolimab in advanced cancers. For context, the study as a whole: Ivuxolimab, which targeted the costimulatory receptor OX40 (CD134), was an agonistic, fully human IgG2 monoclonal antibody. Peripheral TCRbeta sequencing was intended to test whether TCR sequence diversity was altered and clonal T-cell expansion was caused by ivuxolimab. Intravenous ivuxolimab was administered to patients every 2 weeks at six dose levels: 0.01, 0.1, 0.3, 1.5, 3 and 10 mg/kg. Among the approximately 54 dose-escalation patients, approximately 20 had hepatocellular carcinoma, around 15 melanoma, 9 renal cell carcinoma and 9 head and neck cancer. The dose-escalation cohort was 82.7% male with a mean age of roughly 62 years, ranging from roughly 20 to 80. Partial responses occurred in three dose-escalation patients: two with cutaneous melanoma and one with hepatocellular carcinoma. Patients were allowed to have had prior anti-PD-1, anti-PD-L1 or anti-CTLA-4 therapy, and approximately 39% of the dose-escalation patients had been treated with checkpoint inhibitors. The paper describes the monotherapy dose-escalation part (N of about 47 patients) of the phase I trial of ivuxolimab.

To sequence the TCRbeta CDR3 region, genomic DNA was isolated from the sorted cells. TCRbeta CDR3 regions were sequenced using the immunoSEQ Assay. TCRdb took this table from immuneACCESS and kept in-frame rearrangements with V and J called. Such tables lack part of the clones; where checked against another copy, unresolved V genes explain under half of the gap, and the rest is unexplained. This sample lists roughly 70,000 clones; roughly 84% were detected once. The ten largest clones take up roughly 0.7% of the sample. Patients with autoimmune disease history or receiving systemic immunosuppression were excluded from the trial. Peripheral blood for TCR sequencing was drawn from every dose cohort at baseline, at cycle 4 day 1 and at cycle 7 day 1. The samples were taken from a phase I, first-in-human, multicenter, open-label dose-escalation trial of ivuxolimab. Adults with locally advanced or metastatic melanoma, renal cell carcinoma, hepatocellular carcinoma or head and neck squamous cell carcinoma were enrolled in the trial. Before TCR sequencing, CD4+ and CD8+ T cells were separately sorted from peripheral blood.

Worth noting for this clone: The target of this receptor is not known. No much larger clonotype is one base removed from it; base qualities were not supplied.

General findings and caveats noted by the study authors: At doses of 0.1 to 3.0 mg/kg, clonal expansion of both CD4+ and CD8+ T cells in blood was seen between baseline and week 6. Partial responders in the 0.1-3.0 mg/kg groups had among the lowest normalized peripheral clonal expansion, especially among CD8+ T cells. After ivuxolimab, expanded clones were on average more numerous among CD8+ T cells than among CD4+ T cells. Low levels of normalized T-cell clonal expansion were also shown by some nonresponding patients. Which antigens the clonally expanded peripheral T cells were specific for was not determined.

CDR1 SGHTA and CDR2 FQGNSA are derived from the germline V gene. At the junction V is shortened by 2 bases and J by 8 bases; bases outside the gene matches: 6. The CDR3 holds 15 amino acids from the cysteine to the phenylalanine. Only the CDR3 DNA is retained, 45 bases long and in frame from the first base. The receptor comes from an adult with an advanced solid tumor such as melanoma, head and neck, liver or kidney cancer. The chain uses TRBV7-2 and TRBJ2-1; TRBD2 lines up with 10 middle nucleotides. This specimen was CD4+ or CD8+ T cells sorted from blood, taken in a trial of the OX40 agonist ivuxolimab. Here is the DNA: TGTGCCAGCAGCTTACAGCGGGGGGGCGTCTATGAGCAGTTCTTC. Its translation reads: CASSLQRGGVYEQFF.